This T cell receptor beta chain was identified in a study of blood T cell repertoires in COVID-19. As for the study in general: Collection of acute and convalescent COVID-19 samples took place in the United States, Italy and Spain.

Per the study methods: Estimates of nucleated cell counts were drawn from the amplification of reference gene primers. Assay used: immunoSEQ multiplex PCR; TCRdb lists only in-frame clones, some missing. V and J calls and clone size are copied from that table; D and trimming were computed from the DNA. The table shows under 350,000 clones, with 83% occurring only once. Per germline, CDR1 MNHNY and CDR2 SVGAGI (reference sequence). The CDR3 consists of 13 residues. Trimming took off 0 bases at V and 6 bases at J, with 5 bases between the two ends. The chain couples TRBV6-6 to TRBJ1-4; D is ambiguous. The origin of this receptor is a woman aged 50 to 60 who had recovered from COVID-19. Sequenced material: peripheral blood. The CDR3 reads CASSYSRDEKLFF. As DNA, the CDR3 is TGTGCCAGCAGTTACTCCCGGGATGAAAAACTGTTTTTT.